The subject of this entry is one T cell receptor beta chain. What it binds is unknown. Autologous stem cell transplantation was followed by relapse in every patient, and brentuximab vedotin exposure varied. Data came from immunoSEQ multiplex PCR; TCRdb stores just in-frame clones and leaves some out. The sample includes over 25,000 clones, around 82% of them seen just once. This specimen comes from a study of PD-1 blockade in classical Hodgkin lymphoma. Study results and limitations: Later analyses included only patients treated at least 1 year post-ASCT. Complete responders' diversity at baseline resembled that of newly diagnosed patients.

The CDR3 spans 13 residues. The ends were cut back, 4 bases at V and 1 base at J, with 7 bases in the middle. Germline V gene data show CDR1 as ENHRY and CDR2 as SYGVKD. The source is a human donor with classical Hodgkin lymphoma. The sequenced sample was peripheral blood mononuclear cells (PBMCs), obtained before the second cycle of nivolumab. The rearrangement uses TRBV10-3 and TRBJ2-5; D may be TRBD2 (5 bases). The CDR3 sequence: CAISGTPQETQYF. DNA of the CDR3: TGTGCCATCAGTGGGACTCCCCAAGAGACCCAGTACTTC.